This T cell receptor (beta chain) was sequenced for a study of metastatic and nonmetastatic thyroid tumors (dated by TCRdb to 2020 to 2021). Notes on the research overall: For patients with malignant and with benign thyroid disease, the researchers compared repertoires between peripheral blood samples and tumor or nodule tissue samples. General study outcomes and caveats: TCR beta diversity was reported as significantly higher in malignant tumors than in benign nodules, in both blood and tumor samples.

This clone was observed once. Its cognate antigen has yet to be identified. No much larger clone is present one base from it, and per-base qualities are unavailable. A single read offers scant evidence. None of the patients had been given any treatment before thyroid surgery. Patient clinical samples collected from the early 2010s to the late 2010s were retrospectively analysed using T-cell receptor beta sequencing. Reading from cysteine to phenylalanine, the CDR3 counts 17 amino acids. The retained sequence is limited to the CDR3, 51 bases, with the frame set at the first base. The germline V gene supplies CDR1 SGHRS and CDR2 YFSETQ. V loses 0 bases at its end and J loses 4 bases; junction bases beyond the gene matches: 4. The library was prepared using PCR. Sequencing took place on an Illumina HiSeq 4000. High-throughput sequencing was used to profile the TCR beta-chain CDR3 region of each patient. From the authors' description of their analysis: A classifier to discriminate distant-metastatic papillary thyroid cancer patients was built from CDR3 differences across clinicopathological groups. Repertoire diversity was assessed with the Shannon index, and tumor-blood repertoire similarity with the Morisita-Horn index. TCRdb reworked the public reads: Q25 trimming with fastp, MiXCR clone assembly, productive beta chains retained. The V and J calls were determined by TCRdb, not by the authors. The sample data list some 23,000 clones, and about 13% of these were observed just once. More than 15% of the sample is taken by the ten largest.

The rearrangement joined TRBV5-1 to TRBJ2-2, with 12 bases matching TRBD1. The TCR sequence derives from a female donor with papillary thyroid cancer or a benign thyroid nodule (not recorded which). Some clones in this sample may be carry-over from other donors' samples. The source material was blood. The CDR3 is CASSLGDRGLITGELFF. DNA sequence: TGCGCCAGCAGCTTGGGGGACAGGGGGCTAATCACCGGGGAGCTGTTTTTT. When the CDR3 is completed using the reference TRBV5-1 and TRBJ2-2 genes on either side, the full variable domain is KAGVTQTPRYLIKTRGQQVTLSCSPISGHRSVSWYQQTPGQGLQFLFEYFSETQRNKGNFPGRFSGRQFSNSRSEMNVSTLELGDSALYLCASSLGDRGLITGELFFGEGSRLTVL.